This TCR beta chain came from a study of T-cell memory formation after mild COVID-19. TCRdb re-derived calls from the 5' RACE reads in MiXCR, one entry per CDR3 protein. The sample includes 560,000 or so distinct CDR3 sequences, 15% to 20% seen only once; the top ten take roughly 7.7%. This clonotype occurred a few times. V was shortened by 1 base and J by 2 bases, with 9 bases between the two germline ends. CDR1 is SGHTA, CDR2 FQGNSA, per germline. The CDR3 totals 14 residues. V usage is TRBV7-2 and J usage is TRBJ2-7; D ambiguous. The clonotype originates from an adult woman who had mild COVID-19 (a few samples of this study predate the infection). Cell type and time point are not known. The material sequenced was PBMCs or a T cell subset sorted from them (not recorded which). The CDR3 loop is CASSLVDPAYEQYF. In nucleotides, the CDR3 is TGTGCCAGCAGCTTAGTGGACCCAGCCTACGAGCAGTACTTC.